Presented here are 3 T cell receptor beta chains from one specimen sequenced in a study of cytomegalovirus exposure and HLA in healthy donors. The PCR used 60 Vbeta and 13 Jbeta primers. Measured with immunoSEQ multiplex PCR; TCRdb has only the in-frame clones, and not every one. The repertoire holds about 150,000 clones, with about three fifths as singletons. Sequenced input: PBMCs. Every receptor here comes from a woman in her fifties or sixties in good health and CMV-seropositive.

The J gene is TRBJ2-2, the V gene TRBV5-1; 9 bases line up with TRBD2. Losses at the gene ends were 1 base for V and 6 bases for J; bases not matched to a gene: 7. The CDR3 is 16 residues long. Germline loops: CDR1 SGHRS, CDR2 YFSETQ. The CDR3 sequence: CASSLQGLARAGELFF. CDR3 nucleotide sequence: TGCGCCAGCAGCTTGCAGGGACTAGCTCGCGCCGGGGAGCTGTTTTTT.

CDR3 residues: CASSPTGGLNYGYTF. In DNA form, the CDR3 reads TGTGCCAGCAGTCCTACAGGGGGCCTAAACTATGGCTACACCTTC. The chain employs TRBV27 and TRBJ1-2; 9 nucleotides match TRBD1. V dropped 5 bases and J dropped 2; count of bases not matched to a gene: 6. This CDR3 has 15 amino acids. Germline loops: CDR1 MNHEY, CDR2 SMNVEV (reference sequence).

The chain is built from TRBV6-1 and TRBJ2-5, with 7 bases matching TRBD1. The J segment lost 0 bases and the V segment lost 6 bases, leaving 1 base of the junction unmatched. CDR1 is MNHNS, CDR2 SASEGT, per germline. The CDR3 extends over 13 amino acids. CDR3 residues: CASRDRYQETQYF. In nucleotides, the CDR3 is TGTGCCAGCAGGGACAGGTACCAAGAGACCCAGTACTTC.